The sample holds a few counts of the clone carrying this T cell receptor (beta chain). The antigen is undetermined. Expressed TCRB transcripts were sequenced because the isolated RNA had all been reverse transcribed beforehand. The repertoire was sequenced with immunoSEQ multiplex PCR; TCRdb's copy has only in-frame clones and lacks some. The repertoire holds about 150,000 clones, about 8.1% seen once, with approximately 0.65% in the top ten. Cells sorted by CD45RO/CCR7/CD25/CD127/CD95/CD27 comprised CD4+ naive, central memory, regulatory and stem cell-like memory cells. Sorted populations all had greater than 98% purity. The V gene's germline CDR1 is KGHSH and CDR2 LQKENI. The CDR3 loop spans 14 amino acids. Trimming shortened V by 0 bases and J by 4 bases, and 9 bases separated the two germline ends. These data originate in a study of beta chain features in type 1 diabetes. Study observations and caveats: VDJ junctions from type 1 diabetes patients carried fewer insertions and larger deletions.

The receptor's source is a man aged 18 to 29 in good health. The chain recombines TRBV18 with TRBJ2-5, with unresolved D. Sample: central memory CD4+ T cells from blood. CDR3 residues: CASSPPMRGETQYF. The CDR3, as DNA: TGTGCCAGCTCACCACCTATGCGTGGAGAGACCCAGTACTTC. The whole variable domain, filled in from reference TRBV18 and TRBJ2-5, reads NAGVMQNPRHLVRRRGQEARLRCSPMKGHSHVYWYRQLPEEGLKFMVYLQKENIIDESGMPKERFSAEFPKEGPSILRIQQVVRGDSAAYFCASSPPMRGETQYFGPGTRLLVL.